Each of the 10 T cell receptor beta chains below was sequenced from the same sample in a study of T cells in localized non-small cell lung cancer. Here immunoSEQ multiplex PCR was the method, and the copy in TCRdb shows in-frame clones only, minus some. The sample holds 55,000 to 75,000 clones, approximately 93% seen once. Material: peripheral blood, obtained before any cancer treatment. The receptor source for this set is a man aged 35 to 70 with stage I lung adenocarcinoma.

This clone has only one observation. The chain employs TRBV27 and TRBJ1-4; 7 nucleotides agree with TRBD1. The CDR3 is 14 residues long. Germline CDR1 MNHEY, CDR2 SMNVEV (reference sequence). Trimming cost V 4 bases and J 8 bases; bases outside gene matches: 7. The DNA of the CDR3 is TGTGCCAGCAGTTCAGGGACAGCACGAGAAAAACTGTTTTTT. Translation: CASSSGTAREKLFF.

This chain joins TRBV10-1 and TRBJ2-2; D might be TRBD2 (5 bases). Germline V CDR1 and CDR2: WNHNN, SYGVQD (reference sequence). This CDR3 has 16 amino acids. V was pared by 2 bases and J by 5 bases, with 15 bases between. CDR3 in DNA: TGCGCCAGCAGTGAGGGAGCGGAGGATAGGACCGGGGAGCTGTTTTTT. Translating it yields CASSEGAEDRTGELFF.

The gene calls are TRBV7-3 and TRBJ2-1; D assignment may be TRBD1 or TRBD2 (6 bases each). Trimming pared 8 bases from V and 8 bases from J, leaving 19 bases between. Germline V CDR1 and CDR2: SGHTA, FQGTGA. CDR3 length: 14 residues. The CDR3 DNA reads TGTGCCAGCTCCTCAATAGGGGGAGGTGATGAGCAGTTCTTC. It specifies CASSSIGGGDEQFF.

This rearrangement joins TRBV9 to TRBJ2-1; 7 positions match TRBD1. Germline V gene lookup returns CDR1 SGDLS and CDR2 YYNGEE. Trimming removed 5 bases from V and 13 bases from J; junction bases left unmatched: 9. The CDR3 spans 12 residues. The CDR3 loop reads CASRGAGDSQFF. The CDR3 DNA reads TGTGCCAGCAGAGGGGCTGGGGACAGTCAGTTCTTC.

The J gene is TRBJ2-3, the V gene TRBV18, with TRBD1 matching 7 bases. This CDR3 region has 15 residues. From germline, CDR1 is KGHSH and CDR2 LQKENI. J was trimmed by 0 bases and V by 6 bases; bases with no gene match: 6. The CDR3 loop reads CASSADRTSTDTQYF. The CDR3 nucleotides read TGTGCCAGCTCCGCGGACAGGACGAGCACAGATACGCAGTATTTT.

The rearrangement joins TRBV6-5 to TRBJ1-5, with D uncertain. The germline CDR1 and CDR2 sequences are MNHEY and SVGAGI. Trimming took 6 bases from V and 6 from J, leaving 12 bases between them. The CDR3 has 13 amino acids. Here the CDR3 DNA reads TGTGCCAGCAGCCCCGGAGGAGGTCAGCCCCAGCATTTT. It is translated as CASSPGGGQPQHF.

The genes are TRBV29-1 and TRBJ2-7; D gene uncertain. The CDR3 spans 11 residues. Trimming removed 4 bases at V and 3 bases at J, with 7 bases between. Per germline, CDR1 SQVTM and CDR2 ANQGSEA. This chain's CDR3 is CSVVLSYEQYF. The CDR3 coding sequence is TGCAGCGTTGTATTGAGCTACGAGCAGTACTTC.

The rearrangement uses TRBV7-2 and TRBJ2-1; the match to TRBD2 covers 7 bases. The CDR3 is 17 residues long. Germline values: CDR1 SGHTA, CDR2 FQGNSA. The ends lost 3 bases at V and 4 bases at J; junction bases unmatched: 12. CDR3 bases: TGTGCCAGCAGCTTCCTCCCGGGCCTAGCGGAATACAATGAGCAGTTCTTC. Its protein product is CASSFLPGLAEYNEQFF.

This clone is a singleton in its sample. The genes are TRBV25-1 and TRBJ2-3; 8 bases line up with TRBD2. After removal of 4 bases from V and 0 bases from J, the junction contained 0 bases not matched to a gene. Germline V gene sequence: CDR1 MGHDK, CDR2 SYGVNS. The CDR3 sequence is 14 residues long. In DNA form, the CDR3 reads TGTGCCAGCAGTGCGGGGGGGAGCACAGATACGCAGTATTTT. Translation gives CASSAGGSTDTQYF.

The V and J genes are TRBV14 and TRBJ2-2; maybe TRBD1 (6 bases). Germline CDR1 reads SGHDN; CDR2 reads FVKESK. V lost 4 bases and J lost 3, with 12 bases in between. The CDR3 covers 15 residues. The CDR3 DNA reads TGTGCCAGCAGCCGAGGGGGTTGGGACACCGGGGAGCTGTTTTTT. It translates to CASSRGGWDTGELFF.